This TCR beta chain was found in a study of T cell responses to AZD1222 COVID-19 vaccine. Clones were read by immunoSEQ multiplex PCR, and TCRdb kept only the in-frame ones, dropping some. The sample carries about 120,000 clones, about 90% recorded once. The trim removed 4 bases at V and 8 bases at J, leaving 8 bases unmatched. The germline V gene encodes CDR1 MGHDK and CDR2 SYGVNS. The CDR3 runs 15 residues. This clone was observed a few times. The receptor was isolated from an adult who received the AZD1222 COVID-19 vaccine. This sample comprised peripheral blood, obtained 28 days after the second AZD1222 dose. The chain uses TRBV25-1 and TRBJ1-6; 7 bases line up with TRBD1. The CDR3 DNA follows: TGTGCCAGCAGTGCGTTTACAGGGGCCTATTCACCCCTCCACTTT. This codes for CASSAFTGAYSPLHF.